The 21 T cell receptor beta chains given below trace back to one sample, sequenced in a study of Ad26.COV2.S vaccination and SARS-CoV-2 variants. The data were produced by immunoSEQ multiplex PCR, yet TCRdb's version contains in-frame clones alone and is incomplete. The sample shows about 480,000 clones, around 88% of them seen only once. Treatment defined: some 20 received Ad26.COV2.S at low or high dose, single or two shots; about 5 received placebo; per-sample allocation not given. Samples analyzed were those drawn on day 63 after the first vaccine or placebo injection. The sequenced sample was peripheral blood, obtained in a trial of Ad26.COV2.S vaccine versus placebo. These receptors were obtained from a person aged 18 to 59 who received the Ad26.COV2.S COVID-19 vaccine or a placebo.

This clone has just one count. The chain is built from TRBV6-4 and TRBJ2-2, with 7 bases identical to TRBD2. This CDR3 has 14 amino acids. Germline CDR1 and CDR2: MRHNA and SNTAGT. V was clipped by 10 bases and J by 5 bases; unmatched bases: 10. Written as DNA, the CDR3 is TGTGCCACCAAGCGGGATGAATGGACCGGGGAGCTGTTTTTT. Translated: CATKRDEWTGELFF.

The chain joins TRBV7-8 to TRBJ2-7, with 8 nucleotides matching TRBD1. CDR3 size: 14 residues. The germline V gene encodes CDR1 SGHVS and CDR2 FQNEAQ. The ends lost 4 bases at V and 7 bases at J; junction bases unmatched: 9. The CDR3 DNA sequence: TGTGCCAGCAGCTCCGGGACAGGCCGCACTGAGCAGTACTTC. It translates to CASSSGTGRTEQYF.

This sequence joins TRBV30 and TRBJ2-3; maybe TRBD2 (6 bases). CDR1 and CDR2 (germline): GTSNPN, SVGIG (reference sequence). This CDR3 spans 14 amino acids. V lost 6 bases and J 1 base, leaving 14 bases between the germline ends. Written as DNA, the CDR3 is TGTGCCTGCAACACCCCGGGGGGCACAGATACGCAGTATTTT. The encoded protein is CACNTPGGTDTQYF.

The J gene is TRBJ1-5, the V gene TRBV7-2, with 9 bases aligning to TRBD1. With 5 bases clipped from V and 6 bases from J, the junction kept 5 bases outside the gene matches. The CDR3 loop spans 14 amino acids. Germline V CDR1 and CDR2: SGHTA, FQGNSA. The CDR3 bases are TGTGCCAGCAGCCAAGACAGGGGGTTTCAGCCCCAGCATTTT. It is translated as CASSQDRGFQPQHF. The variable domain in full, with the rest retrieved from reference TRBV7-2 and TRBJ1-5, is GAGVSQSPSNKVTEKGKDVELRCDPISGHTALYWYRQSLGQGLEFLIYFQGNSAPDKSGLPSDRFSAERTGGSVSTLTIQRTQQEDSAVYLCASSQDRGFQPQHFGDGTRLSIL.

The chain couples TRBV19 to TRBJ2-1; 14 bases line up with TRBD2. The germline CDR1 and CDR2 sequences are LNHDA and SQIVND (reference sequence). This CDR3 has 18 residues. The V and J ends lost 0 bases and 7 bases, in that order; junction bases with no gene match: 8. The CDR3 DNA reads as TGTGCCAGTAGTATAGAACTCTCGGGACTAGCGGGAGCGAATGAGCAGTTCTTC. This gives the protein CASSIELSGLAGANEQFF.

The rearrangement uses TRBV21-1 and TRBJ1-2. TRBV21-1 is classified as a pseudogene. The CDR3 extends over 12 amino acids. This CDR3 is CASSKIGRGYTF. Written as DNA, the CDR3 is TGTGCCAGCAGCAAAATAGGTAGGGGCTACACCTTC.

The chain employs TRBV6-6 and TRBJ2-7; 8 nucleotides match TRBD1. V was clipped by 6 bases and J by 2 bases; unmatched bases: 6. The CDR3 totals 14 residues. Germline CDR1 and CDR2: MNHNY and SVGAGI (reference sequence). CDR3 coding DNA: TGTGCCAGCAGCTCGGGACAGGACCCCTACGAGCAGTACTTC. Amino acids: CASSSGQDPYEQYF.

The chain has TRBV5-5 and TRBJ2-1; weak D call: TRBD2 (6 bases). Deletions cut 7 bases from V and 8 bases from J, with 19 bases between. The CDR3 has 14 residues. Germline CDR1 is SGHKS and CDR2 is YYEKEE (reference sequence). DNA for the CDR3: TGTGCCAGCTCGGGGGAATCGCGTCCCCATGAGCAGTTCTTC. As protein: CASSGESRPHEQFF. Using reference TRBV5-5 and TRBJ2-1 for the parts outside the CDR3, the full variable domain is DAGVTQSPTHLIKTRGQQVTLRCSPISGHKSVSWYQQVLGQGPQFIFQYYEKEERGRGNFPDRFSARQFPNYSSELNVNALLLGDSALYLCASSGESRPHEQFFGPGTRLTVL.

CDR3 sequence reads: CATTMLGGSRTGELFF. CDR3 in DNA: TGTGCCACCACCATGTTAGGGGGCTCAAGGACCGGGGAGCTGTTTTTT. V is TRBV28 and J is TRBJ2-2; 7 nucleotides match TRBD1. Germline-derived CDR1 and CDR2 are MDHEN and SYDVKM. Trimming took 10 bases from V and 5 from J; bases not matched to a gene: 16. CDR3 length: 16 residues.

The V gene is TRBV28, the J gene TRBJ2-7; 9 bases are a match to TRBD1. With V trimmed by 5 bases and J by 5 bases, 7 bases remained unmatched. In germline, CDR1 is MDHEN, CDR2 SYDVKM. There are 14 residues in the CDR3. As DNA, the CDR3 is TGTGCCAGCAGTAGGGACAGGGTTAGCAACGAGCAGTACTTC. Its translation: CASSRDRVSNEQYF.

This clone was counted between two and nine times. The J gene is TRBJ1-2, the V gene TRBV7-2; maybe TRBD1 (5 bases). Germline lookup yields CDR1 SGHTA and CDR2 FQGNSA. The length of the CDR3 is 13 residues. Trimming cost V 6 bases and J 5 bases, with 13 bases left between them. CDR3 protein: CASSPPGPYGYTF. The CDR3 nucleotides are TGTGCCAGCAGTCCTCCAGGGCCGTATGGCTACACCTTC.

The chain employs TRBV7-2 and TRBJ2-7, with 10 positions matching TRBD2. CDR3 size: 14 residues. Germline V gives CDR1 SGHTA, CDR2 FQGNSA. Trimming cost V 5 bases and J 2 bases; bases outside gene matches: 3. The CDR3 here is CASSHSGRTYEQYF. The CDR3 DNA is TGTGCCAGCAGCCATAGCGGGAGGACCTACGAGCAGTACTTC.

V and J are TRBV4-3 and TRBJ2-1, with a possible D match to TRBD2 (6 bases). From germline, CDR1 is LGHNA and CDR2 YSLEER. This CDR3 region has 16 residues. V dropped 0 bases and J dropped 7 bases, with 16 bases sitting between them. The CDR3 sequence is CASSQETGSRGNEQFF. DNA of the CDR3: TGCGCCAGCAGCCAAGAAACGGGGAGTCGGGGGAATGAGCAGTTCTTC.

In the case of this clone: The sample contains more than one DNA sequence encoding this CDR3. The V and J genes are TRBV7-2 and TRBJ2-1, with D hard to call. CDR3 length: 15 residues. V lost 5 bases to trimming and J lost 0 bases, with 11 bases between them. From germline, CDR1 is SGHTA and CDR2 FQGNSA. The CDR3 DNA reads TGTGCCAGCAGCCCTGACCCTAGCTCCTACAATGAGCAGTTCTTC. As protein: CASSPDPSSYNEQFF. The full variable domain, its missing parts supplied by reference TRBV7-2 and TRBJ2-1, is GAGVSQSPSNKVTEKGKDVELRCDPISGHTALYWYRQSLGQGLEFLIYFQGNSAPDKSGLPSDRFSAERTGGSVSTLTIQRTQQEDSAVYLCASSPDPSSYNEQFFGPGTRLTVL.

This clone appeared a single time. The chain carries TRBV5-1 and TRBJ2-3; TRBD2 matches at 7 bases. Germline values: CDR1 SGHRS, CDR2 YFSETQ. There are 17 residues in the CDR3. J lost 4 bases, V lost 4 bases, and 15 bases had no gene match. This CDR3 reads CASSRLPLGGSADTQYF. CDR3 bases: TGCGCCAGCAGCCGACTCCCGTTGGGCGGGAGCGCAGATACGCAGTATTTT.

This sequence joins TRBV6-2 or TRBV6-3 and TRBJ1-2; 9 bases are shared with TRBD1. V dropped 0 bases and J dropped 3; count of bases not matched to a gene: 11. The CDR3 loop spans 18 amino acids. CDR1 and CDR2 (germline): MNHEY, SVGEGT. CDR3 bases: TGTGCCAGCAGTTACTCGAGACGGCGACAGGGGGACCACTATGGCTACACCTTC. It specifies CASSYSRRRQGDHYGYTF.

The rearrangement joins TRBV2 to TRBJ1-5, with TRBD1 matching over 12 bases. Germline V lookup: CDR1 SNHLY, CDR2 FYNNEI. The V gene end was trimmed by 6 bases and the J gene end by 7 bases; junction bases not matched to a gene: 7. This CDR3 is built from 15 residues. The CDR3 protein is CASRRDRGLEQPQHF. The CDR3 bases are TGTGCCAGCAGGAGGGACAGGGGGCTTGAACAGCCCCAGCATTTT.

The chain is built from TRBV4-1 and TRBJ2-2; 12 bases agree with TRBD2. Germline loops: CDR1 MGHRA, CDR2 YSYEKL. The CDR3 has 16 residues. V gave up 4 bases and J gave up 6 bases; unmatched junction bases: 6. The CDR3 is CASSLILAGGSGELFF. The CDR3 coding sequence is TGCGCCAGCAGCCTAATACTAGCGGGAGGCTCCGGGGAGCTGTTTTTT.

This chain links TRBV6-5 with TRBJ2-7, with a tentative D call TRBD2 (6 bases). Germline V gene lookup returns CDR1 MNHEY and CDR2 SVGAGI. V was cut by 7 bases and J by 1 base, with 11 bases left in between. This CDR3 has 13 residues. CDR3 amino acids: CASKFGGSYEQYF. CDR3 nucleotide sequence: TGTGCCAGCAAATTCGGGGGTTCCTACGAGCAGTACTTC.

CDR3 sequence (DNA): TGTGCCAGCAGTTACCGTTCGGGACCGGGACTAGCGGGGGTTCAGTACTTC. It codes for CASSYRSGPGLAGVQYF. The V and J genes are TRBV6-2 or TRBV6-3 and TRBJ2-4, with 14 positions matching TRBD2. V lost 2 bases, J lost 11 bases, and 11 bases stayed unmatched. Germline assignment: CDR1 MNHEY and CDR2 SVGEGT. The CDR3 runs to 17 residues.

V is TRBV30 and J is TRBJ1-5; TRBD1 might be the D (5 bases). Germline CDR1 is GTSNPN and CDR2 is SVGIG (reference sequence). Trimming took off 3 bases at V and 5 bases at J, with 14 bases between the two ends. The CDR3 has 14 residues. CDR3 DNA sequence: TGTGCCTGGAGCTCTGGACAAGGGTATCAGCCCCAGCATTTT. It encodes CAWSSGQGYQPQHF.